Here is one T cell receptor beta chain with its context. This clonotype was found many times. It has no known antigen specificity. No base quality values were provided; no much bigger clone lies one nucleotide off. The TCR beta CDR3 regions were amplified from the RNA transcripts. A first-round RT-PCR of the TCR CDR3 used the HTBI primer set with the Qiagen OneStep RT-PCR kit. Libraries were constructed in a second round of multiplex PCR, after which size selection and purification were performed. Libraries were sequenced paired-end with 100 bp reads on an Illumina HiSeq2000. The published analysis was carried out like this. SOAPnuke was used to process the raw data, with reads discarded if the reads contained adapters or uncalled bases, had a mean Phred below 15, or lacked an exact constant-primer or identifier match. High-quality paired reads were merged with COPE v1.2.5, and unique nucleotide sequences were defined as clonotypes. Clonotypes were aligned to IMGT TRBV, TRBD and TRBJ reference segments using MiTCR v1.1. The analysis was restricted to V-J combinations with a frequency above 0.0001, which together covered 99.2% of the repertoires. The TCS score was defined as the ratio of F50 (clonal expansion) to E x V (chaos), calculated using BLOSUM62-based TCRdist between CDR3 peptides within each V-J. Welch's t-statistics and random forest reduced 514 V-J features to roughly 13, which were used in a naive Bayes classifier (R e1071). Through fastp at Q25 and MiXCR, TCRdb rebuilt clones from the public reads, retaining in-frame beta chains. Rows with one shared CDR3 protein collapse into an entry with the most common genes and DNA. The V and J calls, along with clone size, are taken from TCRdb and not from the paper's own processing. This sample lists approximately 710,000 distinct CDR3 sequences; roughly 17% were detected once. The ten largest make up about 16% of the sample.

The sample belongs to a study of T cells in Graves' hyperthyroidism and ophthalmopathy (dated by TCRdb to between 2018 and 2021). With regard to the full study: Peripheral blood samples were taken at initial diagnosis, before any treatment was given. A discovery cohort of approximately 97 patients, approximately 44 with Graves' ophthalmopathy and about 60 with stable Graves' hyperthyroidism, was used to find distinguishing TCR V-J signatures. Whether ophthalmopathy could be predicted prospectively was tested in an independent validation cohort made up of approximately 19 hyperthyroidism patients plus 17 patients who later progressed to ophthalmopathy. The approximately 100 discovery patients were randomly divided into training and test sets at a 7:3 ratio. In roughly six Graves' hyperthyroidism patients, the study also compared T-cell repertoires from thyroid tissue with T-cell repertoires from blood. After blood sampling, hyperthyroidism patients were treated with methimazole at a starting dose of 30 mg daily, and ophthalmopathy patients were treated with high-dose intravenous methylprednisolone. The paper describes TCR Vbeta CDR3 sequencing of 120 to 150 peripheral blood samples, made up of roughly 40 ophthalmopathy patients, some 80 hyperthyroidism patients and about 17 progressor patients.

Overall results and qualifications from the work: No statistical method was used to fix the sample size in advance, and group allocation was not hidden from the investigators. Most expanded thyroid clonotypes (frequency above 0.001) were also found in blood, which suggests that blood repertoires may mirror thyroid immune responses. In cross-validation, a model built on a 13 V-J signature told ophthalmopathy apart from stable hyperthyroidism with approximately 91% sensitivity and about 81% specificity, and in testing the same model reached 80%/75%. In validation, the model predicted progression to ophthalmopathy a median of 6.5 months before onset, with 70% to 71% sensitivity and nearly 75% specificity.

There are 16 amino acids in the CDR3, from cysteine to phenylalanine inclusive. Only the CDR3 DNA is retained, 48 bases long and in frame from the first base. V loses 6 bases at its end and J loses 4 bases; junction bases beyond the gene matches: 11. A patient counted as having stable Graves' hyperthyroidism if no progression to ophthalmopathy occurred over 18 months of follow-up. The hyperthyroidism patients were between 18 and 65 years old and newly diagnosed, with a disease duration of less than 2 months. Exclusion was applied to patients with uncontrolled infections, other autoimmune diseases, pregnancy or lactation. Diagnoses were based on clinical symptoms, serum thyroxine and TRAb, thyroid ultrasound and orbital computed tomography. PBMCs were isolated from approximately 10 ml of fresh peripheral blood by Ficoll-Paque density gradient centrifugation. Trizol reagent was used to extract total RNA, and RNA quality was then checked on an Agilent 2100 Bioanalyzer.

This chain joins TRBV12-3 or TRBV12-4 to TRBJ2-7; the central 11 bases match TRBD1. The TCR sequence derives from a man aged 50 or older with Graves' hyperthyroidism. What was sequenced was blood. In nucleotide form, the sequence is TGTGCCAGCAGCCCTTCTCCGGGACAGGGGGGATACGAGCAGTACTTC. Its protein product is CASSPSPGQGGYEQYF.